The 8 T cell receptor beta chains below come from one sample, sequenced in a study of cytomegalovirus exposure and HLA in healthy donors. PCR primers comprised 60 Vbeta and 13 Jbeta primers. Measured with immunoSEQ multiplex PCR; TCRdb has only the in-frame clones, and not every one. The sample includes 150,000 to 200,000 clones. Sequenced material: PBMCs. These receptors all come from a woman aged 60 to 75 in good health and CMV-seronegative.

This chain links TRBV7-9 with TRBJ2-3, with a possible D match to TRBD2 (5 bases). Germline lookup yields CDR1 SEHNR and CDR2 FQNEAQ (reference sequence). This CDR3 is 14 amino acids long. The V and J ends lost 4 bases and 0 bases respectively, with 8 bases between them. CDR3 in DNA: TGTGCCAGCAGCTGGTCGGGAAGCACAGATACGCAGTATTTT. It encodes CASSWSGSTDTQYF.

This chain joins TRBV7-3 and TRBJ1-1; no definite D call. With 4 bases removed from V and 1 base from J, the gap between germline ends came to 7 bases. Germline V lookup: CDR1 SGHTA, CDR2 FQGTGA. This CDR3 comprises 13 residues. The CDR3 region is CASSSWANTEAFF. The CDR3 coding sequence is TGTGCCAGCAGCTCTTGGGCGAACACTGAAGCTTTCTTT.

V is TRBV7-6 and J is TRBJ1-3; the D is unclear. Germline V gene data show CDR1 as SGHVS and CDR2 as FNYEAQ. The CDR3 length is 12 residues. V lost 5 bases, J lost 0 bases, and 2 bases lay in between. CDR3 coding DNA: TGTGCCAGCAGCCACTCTGGAAACACCATATATTTT. Residues: CASSHSGNTIYF.

This sequence joins TRBV4-1 and TRBJ2-7, with D unresolved. Trimming cost V 1 base and J 5 bases, with 15 bases left between them. There are 15 residues in the CDR3. Germline V gene data show CDR1 as MGHRA and CDR2 as YSYEKL. Written as DNA, the CDR3 is TGCGCCAGCAGCCAAGCTAGGTTTAACCTCAACGAGCAGTACTTC. Its translation is CASSQARFNLNEQYF.

This chain joins TRBV18 and TRBJ1-1; D is unclear. V lost 6 bases and J lost 3, with 14 bases in between. CDR1 KGHSH and CDR2 LQKENI come from the germline V gene. There are 14 residues in the CDR3. The CDR3 protein is CASSPTRLDTEAFF. The CDR3 DNA reads TGTGCCAGCTCTCCCACTCGATTGGACACTGAAGCTTTCTTT.

The chain joins TRBV9 to TRBJ2-1; D possibly corresponds to TRBD1 (5 bases). CDR3 size: 14 residues. The germline V gene encodes CDR1 SGDLS and CDR2 YYNGEE. Deletions cut 0 bases from V and 9 bases from J, with 13 bases between. The CDR3 DNA reads as TGTGCCAGCAGCGTAGACCCCCAGGGTACTGAGCAGTTCTTC. It specifies CASSVDPQGTEQFF.

V gene TRBV27 combines with J gene TRBJ2-7; TRBD2 aligns across 11 bases. V was clipped by 5 bases and J by 2 bases; unmatched bases: 5. CDR1 and CDR2 (germline): MNHEY, SMNVEV (reference sequence). CDR3 length: 15 amino acids. CDR3 amino acids: CASSPLAGGPYEQYF. DNA for the CDR3: TGTGCCAGCAGTCCGTTAGCGGGAGGGCCCTACGAGCAGTACTTC.

The rearrangement links TRBV7-6 to TRBJ2-7; a possible D gene is TRBD2 (6 bases). CDR3 length equals 18 residues. The V end was cut by 5 bases, the J end by 5 bases, with 28 bases between. Germline V gene lookup returns CDR1 SGHVS and CDR2 FNYEAQ. The CDR3 DNA is TGTGCCAGCAGCACAAGACGTGGCGGAGGGCCGTCTTCTAACGAGCAGTACTTC. Its protein is CASSTRRGGGPSSNEQYF.